These 21 T cell receptor beta chains came from one sample sequenced in a study of lymphopenia after photon versus proton radiotherapy. This table comes from immunoSEQ multiplex PCR, and its TCRdb copy is limited to in-frame clones, with some not included. The sample has about 26,000 clones, around 86% seen once. The sample consisted of peripheral blood, taken from a patient treated with photon-based radiotherapy. The origin of the receptors is a woman aged 45 to 65 with pancreatic cancer.

V gene TRBV19 combines with J gene TRBJ1-5; 7 bases line up with TRBD1. The V segment lost 7 bases and the J segment 4 bases; nucleotides outside the gene matches: 7. Germline V CDR1 and CDR2: LNHDA, SQIVND (reference sequence). This CDR3 is built from 14 residues. CDR3 amino acids: CASIPRGPNQPQHF. CDR3 nucleotides: TGTGCCAGTATCCCAAGGGGGCCTAATCAGCCCCAGCATTTT.

In this sample, this clone turned up once. The chain uses TRBV6-5 and TRBJ2-7, with 10 bases that match TRBD2. Germline V gives CDR1 MNHEY, CDR2 SVGAGI. The CDR3 has 16 residues. Unmatched junction bases numbered 5, after V lost 0 bases and J lost 3 bases. The CDR3 sequence: CASSYSGLAGDYEQYF. The DNA for the CDR3 is TGTGCCAGCAGTTACTCGGGTCTAGCGGGAGACTACGAGCAGTACTTC.

This sequence joins TRBV30 and TRBJ2-7, with 9 positions matching TRBD2. CDR3 length: 16 residues. Trimming at V came to 1 base and at J to 7 bases, leaving 14 bases not matched to a gene. Germline V gene sequence: CDR1 GTSNPN, CDR2 SVGIG (reference sequence). The CDR3 is CAWSGPEAGGWREQYF. In DNA, the CDR3 is TGTGCCTGGAGTGGGCCGGAAGCGGGAGGTTGGAGGGAGCAGTACTTC.

The rearrangement joins TRBV27 to TRBJ2-7; D is possibly TRBD1 (5 bases). The V end lost 5 bases, the J end lost 9 bases, and 11 bases lay between the germline ends. This CDR3 is 11 amino acids long. Germline-derived CDR1 and CDR2 are MNHEY and SMNVEV (reference sequence). The CDR3 reads CASSRGARQYF. The CDR3 nucleotides are TGTGCCAGCAGTAGGGGCGCGCGGCAGTACTTC.

The chain is built from TRBV7-9 and TRBJ1-1, with D maybe TRBD1 (6 bases). This CDR3 is 19 amino acids long. Per the germline V gene, CDR1 is SEHNR and CDR2 is FQNEAQ (reference sequence). Trimming took 1 base from V and 0 from J, leaving 21 bases between them. The CDR3 DNA reads TGTGCCAGCAGCTTAGATCGTTTTGGGGGGCGGGCTTTGAACACTGAAGCTTTCTTT. Its protein product is CASSLDRFGGRALNTEAFF.

This chain uses TRBV7-8 with TRBJ2-7, with 8 bases that match TRBD1. Germline V gene lookup returns CDR1 SGHVS and CDR2 FQNEAQ. The J segment lost 3 bases and the V segment lost 1 base, leaving 5 bases of the junction unmatched. The CDR3 runs to 15 residues. For the CDR3, the DNA is TGTGCCAGCAGCTTAGACGGACAGGGATACTACGAGCAGTACTTC. Amino acids: CASSLDGQGYYEQYF.

The chain uses TRBV19 and TRBJ2-3; 11 bases match TRBD2. V was clipped by 6 bases and J by 4 bases; unmatched bases: 9. The CDR3 loop spans 16 amino acids. The germline V gene has CDR1 LNHDA and CDR2 SQIVND (reference sequence). DNA of the CDR3: TGTGCCAGTAGGGATACTAGCGGGAGAACGTCAGATACGCAGTATTTT. It codes for CASRDTSGRTSDTQYF. The entire variable domain, with the rest obtained from reference TRBV19 and TRBJ2-3, is as follows: DGGITQSPKYLFRKEGQNVTLSCEQNLNHDAMYWYRQDPGQGLRLIYYSQIVNDFQKGDIAEGYSVSREKKESFPLTVTSAQKNPTAFYLCASRDTSGRTSDTQYFGPGTRLTVL.

The rearrangement links TRBV7-9 to TRBJ2-7, with 9 bases identical to TRBD1. This CDR3 spans 18 amino acids. Germline CDR1 reads SEHNR; CDR2 reads FQNEAQ (reference sequence). V trimming: 1 base; J trimming: 2 bases; junction bases outside the gene matches: 12. DNA for the CDR3: TGTGCCAGCAGCTTAGGTCGTGTCAGGCGGGACAGGGCCTACGAGCAGTACTTC. As protein: CASSLGRVRRDRAYEQYF.

The chain couples TRBV9 to TRBJ2-7; perhaps TRBD2 as D (7 bases). CDR3 length: 15 amino acids. V was cut by 3 bases and J by 2 bases, with 15 bases left in between. Germline CDR1 reads SGDLS; CDR2 reads YYNGEE. CDR3 protein: CASSDAGEGPYEQYF. CDR3 nucleotide sequence: TGTGCCAGCAGCGATGCAGGGGAGGGACCCTACGAGCAGTACTTC. Supplemented by reference TRBV9 and TRBJ2-7, the full variable domain reads DSGVTQTPKHLITATGQRVTLRCSPRSGDLSVYWYQQSLDQGLQFLIQYYNGEERAKGNILERFSAQQFPDLHSELNLSSLELGDSALYFCASSDAGEGPYEQYFGPGTRLTVT.

This chain links TRBV4-2 with TRBJ1-1; 7 bases are shared with TRBD1. CDR1 and CDR2 (germline): LGHNA, YNFKEQ. The junction had 7 bases not matched to a gene; V was cut back by 5 bases and J by 1 base. The CDR3 has 15 amino acids. The DNA for the CDR3 is TGTGCCAGCAGCGGATTCCGGGACAGGAACACTGAAGCTTTCTTT. Amino acid sequence: CASSGFRDRNTEAFF.

The CDR3 is CASSLAQSGTYEQYF. CDR3 in DNA: TGTGCCAGCAGCTTAGCGCAAAGCGGGACCTACGAGCAGTACTTC. This chain uses TRBV7-8 with TRBJ2-7; 7 bases line up with TRBD2. The CDR3 consists of 15 residues. CDR1 and CDR2 from the germline V gene are SGHVS and FQNEAQ. The V and J ends lost 0 bases and 2 bases, in that order; junction bases with no gene match: 4.

The chain carries TRBV15 and TRBJ2-1; perhaps TRBD2 as D (5 bases). Trimming removed 0 bases at V and 1 base at J, with 13 bases between. The CDR3 extends over 17 amino acids. Germline assignment: CDR1 LNHNV and CDR2 YYDKDF (reference sequence). The chain's CDR3 is CATSRDATTQSYNEQFF. The CDR3 nucleotides read TGTGCCACCAGCAGAGATGCGACTACACAATCCTACAATGAGCAGTTCTTC.

This chain uses TRBV16 with TRBJ1-2; 8 bases map to TRBD1. The CDR3 is 16 residues long. Per germline, CDR1 KGHSY and CDR2 FQNENV. V lost 2 bases to trimming and J lost 7 bases; unmatched junction nucleotides: 12. The DNA for the CDR3 is TGTGCCAGCAGCCAACTGGACAGGGCCTCCTACTCTGGCTACACCTTC. It codes for CASSQLDRASYSGYTF.

This sequence joins TRBV4-3 and TRBJ1-4, with TRBD1 matching over 8 bases. After removal of 1 base from V and 0 bases from J, the junction contained 7 bases not matched to a gene. The CDR3 is made up of 18 amino acids. The germline CDR1 and CDR2 sequences are LGHNA and YSLEER. In DNA, the CDR3 is TGCGCCAGCAGCCAAGTAGGTGACAGGGGAGCAACTAATGAAAAACTGTTTTTT. This gives the protein CASSQVGDRGATNEKLFF.

The V gene is TRBV29-1, the J gene TRBJ2-1, with 12 bases lining up with TRBD2. This CDR3 comprises 16 residues. V dropped 6 bases and J dropped 2; count of bases not matched to a gene: 8. Looked up from germline, CDR1 is SQVTM and CDR2 is ANQGSEA. CDR3 DNA sequence: TGCAGCGTCGTTGGGACTAGCGGGCACACCTACAATGAGCAGTTCTTC. It codes for CSVVGTSGHTYNEQFF.

J is TRBJ1-6 and V is TRBV30; D perhaps matches TRBD1 (5 bases). This CDR3 region has 15 residues. With 0 bases removed from V and 9 bases from J, the gap between germline ends came to 15 bases. From germline, CDR1 is GTSNPN and CDR2 SVGIG (reference sequence). The CDR3 spells CAWSVPGLAGSPLHF. The CDR3 DNA is TGTGCCTGGAGTGTACCGGGACTGGCGGGTTCACCCCTCCACTTT.

This sequence joins TRBV7-2 and TRBJ2-1; TRBD2 matches at 8 bases. Trimming at V came to 1 base and at J to 5 bases, leaving 10 bases not matched to a gene. Germline V CDR1 and CDR2: SGHTA, FQGNSA. The CDR3 totals 17 residues. In DNA, the CDR3 is TGTGCCAGCAGCTTAGAGGGGCTAGCGGGCATAAACAATGAGCAGTTCTTC. As protein: CASSLEGLAGINNEQFF. The entire variable domain, with the rest obtained from reference TRBV7-2 and TRBJ2-1, is as follows: GAGVSQSPSNKVTEKGKDVELRCDPISGHTALYWYRQSLGQGLEFLIYFQGNSAPDKSGLPSDRFSAERTGGSVSTLTIQRTQQEDSAVYLCASSLEGLAGINNEQFFGPGTRLTVL.

This rearrangement joins TRBV14 to TRBJ2-1, with 7 bases aligning to TRBD1. This CDR3 contains 13 residues. Germline CDR1 SGHDN, CDR2 FVKESK. The junction had 2 bases not matched to a gene; V was cut back by 4 bases and J by 5 bases. CDR3 DNA sequence: TGTGCCAGCAGCCGGGACAGCCACAATGAGCAGTTCTTC. It encodes CASSRDSHNEQFF.

The chain has TRBV29-1 and TRBJ2-1; 10 positions agree with TRBD1. The trim removed 0 bases at V and 7 bases at J, leaving 9 bases unmatched. The CDR3 totals 16 residues. The germline gives CDR1 SQVTM, CDR2 ANQGSEA. For the CDR3, the DNA is TGCAGCGTTGAAGATTGGGTGACAGGGGGCACGAATGAGCAGTTCTTC. This gives the protein CSVEDWVTGGTNEQFF.

This chain connects TRBV4-3 to TRBJ1-4; D might be TRBD1 (6 bases). CDR3 length: 17 amino acids. V was pared by 5 bases and J by 0 bases, with 16 bases between. Germline CDR1 is LGHNA and CDR2 is YSLEER. The CDR3 DNA is TGCGCCAGCAGCTCGGGGGCGGGGACCGCAACTAATGAAAAACTGTTTTTT. Encoded protein: CASSSGAGTATNEKLFF.

This chain uses TRBV9 with TRBJ2-5; the D call may be TRBD1 or TRBD2 (5 bases each). The V end was cut by 0 bases, the J end by 2 bases, with 11 bases between. CDR1 and CDR2 (germline): SGDLS, YYNGEE. The CDR3 length is 15 residues. CDR3 loop: CASSVGGTGQETQYF. CDR3 coding DNA: TGTGCCAGCAGCGTAGGAGGGACGGGACAAGAGACCCAGTACTTC.